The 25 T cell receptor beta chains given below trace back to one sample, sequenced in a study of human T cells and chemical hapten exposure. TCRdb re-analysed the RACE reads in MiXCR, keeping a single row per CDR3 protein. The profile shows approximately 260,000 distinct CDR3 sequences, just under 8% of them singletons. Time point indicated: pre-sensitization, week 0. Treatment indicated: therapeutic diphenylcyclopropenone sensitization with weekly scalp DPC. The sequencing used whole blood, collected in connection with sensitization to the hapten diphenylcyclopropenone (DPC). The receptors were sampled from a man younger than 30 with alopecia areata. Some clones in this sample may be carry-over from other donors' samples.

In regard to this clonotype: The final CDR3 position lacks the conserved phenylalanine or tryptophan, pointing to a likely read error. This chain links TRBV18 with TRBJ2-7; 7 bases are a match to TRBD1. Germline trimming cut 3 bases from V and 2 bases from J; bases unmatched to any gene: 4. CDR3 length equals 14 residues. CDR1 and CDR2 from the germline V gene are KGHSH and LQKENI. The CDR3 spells CASSPTGQTYEQYS. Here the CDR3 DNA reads TGTGCCAGCTCACCGACGGGACAGACCTACGAGCAGTACTCC.

The CDR3 region is CASSSRTRIPDTQYF. In nucleotides, the CDR3 is TGTGCCAGCAGCTCCCGGACTAGAATCCCCGATACGCAGTATTTT. The chain recombines TRBV7-9 with TRBJ2-3; 7 bases map to TRBD2. CDR1 and CDR2 from the germline V gene are SEHNR and FQNEAQ (reference sequence). The CDR3 covers 15 residues. V trimming: 4 bases; J trimming: 6 bases; junction bases outside the gene matches: 10.

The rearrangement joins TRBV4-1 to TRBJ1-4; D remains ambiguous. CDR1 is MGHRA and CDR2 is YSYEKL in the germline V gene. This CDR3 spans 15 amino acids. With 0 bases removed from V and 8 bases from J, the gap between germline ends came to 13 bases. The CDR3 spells CASSQDVGLREKLFF. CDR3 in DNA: TGCGCCAGCAGCCAAGATGTGGGCTTACGAGAAAAACTGTTTTTT.

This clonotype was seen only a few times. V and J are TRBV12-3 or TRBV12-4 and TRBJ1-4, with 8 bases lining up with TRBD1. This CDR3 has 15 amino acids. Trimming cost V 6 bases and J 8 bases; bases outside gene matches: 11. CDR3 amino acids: CASSTTGVVLEKLFF. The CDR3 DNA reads TGTGCCAGCAGCACGACAGGGGTTGTGTTGGAAAAACTGTTTTTT.

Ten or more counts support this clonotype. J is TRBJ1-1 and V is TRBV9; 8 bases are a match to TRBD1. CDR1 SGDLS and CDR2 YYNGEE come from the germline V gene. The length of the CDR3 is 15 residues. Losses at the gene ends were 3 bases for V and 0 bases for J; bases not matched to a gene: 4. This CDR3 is CASSGGTGLNTEAFF. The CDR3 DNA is TGTGCCAGCAGCGGCGGGACAGGCCTGAACACTGAAGCTTTCTTT.

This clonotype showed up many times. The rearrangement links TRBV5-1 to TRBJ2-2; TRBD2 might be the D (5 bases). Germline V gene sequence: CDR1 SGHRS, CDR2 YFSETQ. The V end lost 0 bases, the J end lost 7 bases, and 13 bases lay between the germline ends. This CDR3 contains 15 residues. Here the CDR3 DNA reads TGCGCCAGCAGCTTGGTGGTCGGGATAATCGGGGAGCTGTTTTTT. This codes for CASSLVVGIIGELFF.

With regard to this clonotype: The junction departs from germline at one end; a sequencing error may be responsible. CDR3 bases: TGTACCATCACCGACACCGACCCGGGGAAACTGTTTTTT. It translates to CTITDTDPGKLFF. This rearrangement joins TRBV10-3 to TRBJ1-4; D ambiguous. The CDR3 is 13 residues long. The germline V gene has CDR1 ENHRY and CDR2 SYGVKD.

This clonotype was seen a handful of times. The CDR3 region has the DNA TGTGCCAGCAGTGAAGCGAGCGGGGGTTGGACTGAAGCTTTCTTT. This codes for CASSEASGGWTEAFF. This rearrangement joins TRBV2 to TRBJ1-1, with D perhaps matching TRBD1 (5 bases). This CDR3 is built from 15 residues. The ends were cut back, 0 bases at V and 5 bases at J, with 13 bases in the middle. Germline loops: CDR1 SNHLY, CDR2 FYNNEI.

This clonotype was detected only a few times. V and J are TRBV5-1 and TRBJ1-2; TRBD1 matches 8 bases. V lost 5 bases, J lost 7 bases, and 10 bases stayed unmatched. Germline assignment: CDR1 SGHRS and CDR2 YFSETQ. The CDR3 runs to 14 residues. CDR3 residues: CASSPGGASIGYTF. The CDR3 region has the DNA TGCGCCAGCAGTCCAGGGGGCGCCTCTATTGGCTACACCTTC.

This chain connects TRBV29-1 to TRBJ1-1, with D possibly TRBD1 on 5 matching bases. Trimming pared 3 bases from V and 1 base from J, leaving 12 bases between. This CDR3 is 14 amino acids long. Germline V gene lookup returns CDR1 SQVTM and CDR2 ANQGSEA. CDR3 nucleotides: TGCAGCGTTGACGAGGGGATTGCGAACACTGAAGCTTTCTTT. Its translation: CSVDEGIANTEAFF. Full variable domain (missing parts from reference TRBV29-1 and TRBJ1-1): SAVISQKPSRDICQRGTSLTIQCQVDSQVTMMFWYRQQPGQSLTLIATANQGSEATYESGFVIDKFPISRPNLTFSTLTVSNMSPEDSSIYLCSVDEGIANTEAFFGQGTRLTVV.

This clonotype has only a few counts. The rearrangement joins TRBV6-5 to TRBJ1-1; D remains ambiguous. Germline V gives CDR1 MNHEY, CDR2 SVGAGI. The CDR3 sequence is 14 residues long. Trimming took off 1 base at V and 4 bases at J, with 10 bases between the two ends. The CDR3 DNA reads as TGTGCCAGCAGTTACTTTGGCCGGAGCACTGAAGCTTTCTTT. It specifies CASSYFGRSTEAFF.

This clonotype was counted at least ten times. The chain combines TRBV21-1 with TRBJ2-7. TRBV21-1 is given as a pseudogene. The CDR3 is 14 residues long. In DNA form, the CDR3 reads TGTGCCAGGACCCGACACGCAGGAAACTACGAGCAGTACGTC. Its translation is CARTRHAGNYEQYV.

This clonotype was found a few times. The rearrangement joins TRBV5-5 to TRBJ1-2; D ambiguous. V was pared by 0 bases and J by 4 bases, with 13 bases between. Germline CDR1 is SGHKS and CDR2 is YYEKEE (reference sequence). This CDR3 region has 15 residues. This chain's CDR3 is CASSLGGGPGYGYTF. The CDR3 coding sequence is TGTGCCAGCAGCTTGGGCGGAGGGCCCGGCTATGGCTACACCTTC.

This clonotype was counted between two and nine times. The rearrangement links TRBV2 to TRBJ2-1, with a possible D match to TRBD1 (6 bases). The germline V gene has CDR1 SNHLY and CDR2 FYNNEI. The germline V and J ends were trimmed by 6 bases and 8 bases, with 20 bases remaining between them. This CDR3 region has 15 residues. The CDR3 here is CASRPTGIVFDEQFF. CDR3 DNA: TGTGCCAGCAGGCCTACAGGGATAGTATTTGATGAGCAGTTCTTC.

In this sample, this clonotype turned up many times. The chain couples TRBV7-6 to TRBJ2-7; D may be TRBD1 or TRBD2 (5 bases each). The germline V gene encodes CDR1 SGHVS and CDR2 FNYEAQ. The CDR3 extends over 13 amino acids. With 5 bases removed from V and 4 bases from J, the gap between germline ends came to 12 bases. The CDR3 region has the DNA TGTGCCAGCAGCCGAGAGGGGCAATACGAGCAGTACTTC. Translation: CASSREGQYEQYF. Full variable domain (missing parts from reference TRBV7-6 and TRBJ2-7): GAGVSQSPRYKVTKRGQDVALRCDPISGHVSLYWYRQALGQGPEFLTYFNYEAQQDKSGLPNDRFSAERPEGSISTLTIQRTEQRDSAMYRCASSREGQYEQYFGPGTRLTVT.

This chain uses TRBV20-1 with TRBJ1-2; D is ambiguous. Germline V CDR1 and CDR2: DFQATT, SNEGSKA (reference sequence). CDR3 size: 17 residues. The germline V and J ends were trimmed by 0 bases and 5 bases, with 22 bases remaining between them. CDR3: CSARETSWANIGYGYTF. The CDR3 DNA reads TGCAGTGCTAGAGAGACCTCCTGGGCCAATATAGGTTATGGCTACACCTTC.

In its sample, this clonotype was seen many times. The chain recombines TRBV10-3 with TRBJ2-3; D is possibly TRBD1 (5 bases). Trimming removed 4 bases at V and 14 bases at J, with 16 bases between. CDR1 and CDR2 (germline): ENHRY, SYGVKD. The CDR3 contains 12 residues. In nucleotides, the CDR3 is TGTGCCATCAGTGGCCTGGGTCAGGGCCCGTATTTT. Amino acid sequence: CAISGLGQGPYF.

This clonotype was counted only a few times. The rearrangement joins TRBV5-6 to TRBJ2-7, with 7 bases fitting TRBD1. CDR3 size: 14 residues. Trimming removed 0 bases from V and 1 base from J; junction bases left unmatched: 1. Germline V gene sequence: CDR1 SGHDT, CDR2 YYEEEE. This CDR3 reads CASSLVGQSYEQYV. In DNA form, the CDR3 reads TGTGCCAGCAGCTTGGTGGGACAGTCCTACGAGCAGTACGTC.

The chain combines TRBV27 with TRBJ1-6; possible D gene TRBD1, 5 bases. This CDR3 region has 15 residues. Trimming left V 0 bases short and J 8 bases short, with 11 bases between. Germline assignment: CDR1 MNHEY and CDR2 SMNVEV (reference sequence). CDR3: CASSLSKSGDSPLHF. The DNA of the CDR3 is TGTGCCAGCAGTTTATCGAAGTCGGGGGATTCACCCCTCCACTTT.

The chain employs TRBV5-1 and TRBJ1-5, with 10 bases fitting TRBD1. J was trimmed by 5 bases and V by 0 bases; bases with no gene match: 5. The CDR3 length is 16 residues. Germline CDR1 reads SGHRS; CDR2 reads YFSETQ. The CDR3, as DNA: TGCGCCAGCAGCTTGGATGGGACAGGGGAATATCAGCCCCAGCATTTT. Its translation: CASSLDGTGEYQPQHF.

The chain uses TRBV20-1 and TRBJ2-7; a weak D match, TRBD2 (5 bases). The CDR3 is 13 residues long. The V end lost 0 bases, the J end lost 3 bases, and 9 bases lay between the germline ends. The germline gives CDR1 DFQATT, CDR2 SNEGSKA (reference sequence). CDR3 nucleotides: TGCAGTGCTAGAGATCAGAGCGGCTACGAGCAGTACTTC. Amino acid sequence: CSARDQSGYEQYF.

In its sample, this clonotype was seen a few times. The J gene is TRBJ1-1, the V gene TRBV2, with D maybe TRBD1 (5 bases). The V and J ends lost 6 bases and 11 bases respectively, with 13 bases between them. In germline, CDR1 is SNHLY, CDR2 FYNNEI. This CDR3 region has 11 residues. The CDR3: CASRPDWGAFF. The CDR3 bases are TGTGCCAGCAGACCAGACTGGGGCGCTTTCTTT.

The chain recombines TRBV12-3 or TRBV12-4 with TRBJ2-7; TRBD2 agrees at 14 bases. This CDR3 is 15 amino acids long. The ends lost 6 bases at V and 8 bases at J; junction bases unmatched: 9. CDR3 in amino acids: CASSTHGTSGGKQYV. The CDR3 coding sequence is TGTGCCAGCAGCACCCACGGGACTAGCGGGGGCAAGCAGTACGTC.

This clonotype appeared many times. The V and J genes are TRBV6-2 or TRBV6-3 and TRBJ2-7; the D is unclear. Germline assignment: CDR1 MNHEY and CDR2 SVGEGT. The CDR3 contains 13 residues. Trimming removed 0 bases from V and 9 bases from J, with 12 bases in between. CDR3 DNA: TGTGCCAGCAGTTACTCCGAGACCCAAGTGCAGTACTTC. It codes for CASSYSETQVQYF.

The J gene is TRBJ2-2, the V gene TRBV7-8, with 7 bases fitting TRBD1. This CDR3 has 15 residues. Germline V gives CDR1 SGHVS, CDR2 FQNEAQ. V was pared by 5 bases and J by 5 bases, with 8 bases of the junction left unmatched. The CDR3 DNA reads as TGTGCCAGCAGCAAGGGAACAGGGGAAACCGGGGAGCTGTTTTTT. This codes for CASSKGTGETGELFF.